This record concerns one T cell receptor (beta chain) sequence. The V segment lost 4 bases and the J segment 4 bases; nucleotides outside the gene matches: 5. This CDR3 spans 14 amino acids. Looked up from germline, CDR1 is MDHEN and CDR2 is SYDVKM. The data are from a study of blood T cell repertoires in COVID-19. Using immunoSEQ multiplex PCR, the repertoire was profiled, and TCRdb retains in-frame clones only, with some absent. Among 99,000 or so clones, about 85% were seen once, and the ten largest hold 4.1%. The sample comprised peripheral blood. This chain joins TRBV28 and TRBJ1-2, with 8 bases matching TRBD1. The TCR originated in a man aged 50 to 60 with acute or convalescent COVID-19. CDR3 protein: CASSSQGAFYGYTF. DNA for the CDR3: TGTGCCAGCAGTTCCCAGGGGGCGTTCTATGGCTACACCTTC.